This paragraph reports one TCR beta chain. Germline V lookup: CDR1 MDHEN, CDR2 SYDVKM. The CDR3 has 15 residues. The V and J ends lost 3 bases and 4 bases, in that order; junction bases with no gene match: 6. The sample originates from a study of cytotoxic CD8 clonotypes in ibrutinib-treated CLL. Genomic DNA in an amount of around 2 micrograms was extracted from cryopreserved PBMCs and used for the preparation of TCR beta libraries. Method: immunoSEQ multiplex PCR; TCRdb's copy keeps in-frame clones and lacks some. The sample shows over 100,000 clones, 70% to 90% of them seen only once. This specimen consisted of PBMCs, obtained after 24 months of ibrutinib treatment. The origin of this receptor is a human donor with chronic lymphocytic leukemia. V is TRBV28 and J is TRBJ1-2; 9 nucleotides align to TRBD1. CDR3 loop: CASSLGTGIPYGYTF. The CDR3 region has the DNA TGTGCCAGCAGTTTGGGGACAGGGATCCCCTATGGCTACACCTTC.